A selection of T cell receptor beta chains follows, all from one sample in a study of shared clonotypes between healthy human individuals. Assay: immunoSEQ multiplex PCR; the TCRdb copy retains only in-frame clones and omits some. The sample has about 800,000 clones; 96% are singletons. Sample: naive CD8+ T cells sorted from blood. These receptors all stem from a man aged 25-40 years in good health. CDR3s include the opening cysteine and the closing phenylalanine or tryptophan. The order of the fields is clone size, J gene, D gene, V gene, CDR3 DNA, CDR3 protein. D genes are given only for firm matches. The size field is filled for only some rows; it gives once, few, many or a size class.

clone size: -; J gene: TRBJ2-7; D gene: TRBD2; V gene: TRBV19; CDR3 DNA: TGTGCCAGTAGCGAGGGTATCGCGGGGGTATACGAGCAGTACTTC; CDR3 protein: CASSEGIAGVYEQYF
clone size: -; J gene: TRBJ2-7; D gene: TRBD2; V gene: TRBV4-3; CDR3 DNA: TGCGCCAGCAGCCAAGCATGGGGAGGGGTCTCCTACGAGCAGTACTTC; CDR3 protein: CASSQAWGGVSYEQYF
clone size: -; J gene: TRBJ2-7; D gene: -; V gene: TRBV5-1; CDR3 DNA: TGCGCCAGCAGCTTGGTCGCGGATTACTACGAGCAGTACTTC; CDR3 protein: CASSLVADYYEQYF
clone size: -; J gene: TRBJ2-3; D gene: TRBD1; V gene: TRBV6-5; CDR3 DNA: TGTGCCAGCAGTTACCAACAGGGGCGGACAGATACGCAGTATTTT; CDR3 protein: CASSYQQGRTDTQYF
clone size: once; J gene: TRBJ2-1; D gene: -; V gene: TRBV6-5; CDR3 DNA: TGTGCCAGCAGTCCCGGACCAAACAATGAGCAGTTCTTC; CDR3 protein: CASSPGPNNEQFF
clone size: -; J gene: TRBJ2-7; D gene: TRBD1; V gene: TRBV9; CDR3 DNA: TGTGCCAGCAGCGGGGGGACACCGGGACAGGCGACCTACGAGCAGTACTTC; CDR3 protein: CASSGGTPGQATYEQYF
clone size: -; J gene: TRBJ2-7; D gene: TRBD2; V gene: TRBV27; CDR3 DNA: TGTGCCAGCAGTTGGTTAGCGGGAGGGCCTAGGTCCTACGAGCAGTACTTC; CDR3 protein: CASSWLAGGPRSYEQYF
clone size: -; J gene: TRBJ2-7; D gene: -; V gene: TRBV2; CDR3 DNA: TGTGCCAGTCGGGGTTCCAGTCCCTACGAGCAGTACTTC; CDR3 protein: CASRGSSPYEQYF
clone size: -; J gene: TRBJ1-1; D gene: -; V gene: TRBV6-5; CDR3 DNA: TGTGCCAGCAGCCCCGGGCTAGGGAACACTGAAGCTTTCTTT; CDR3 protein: CASSPGLGNTEAFF
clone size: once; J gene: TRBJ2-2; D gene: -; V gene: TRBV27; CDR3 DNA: TGTGCCAGCAGTCATTTTTCTACAGGAGGCGGGGAGCTGTTTTTT; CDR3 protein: CASSHFSTGGGELFF
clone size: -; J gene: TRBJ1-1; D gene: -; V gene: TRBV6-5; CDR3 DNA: TGTGCCAGCAGTTACTCTGCAGGGTTGAACACTGAAGCTTTCTTT; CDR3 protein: CASSYSAGLNTEAFF
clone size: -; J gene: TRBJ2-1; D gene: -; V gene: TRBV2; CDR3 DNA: TGTGCCAGCAGTGAAGAGTGGGGCAGCTCCTACAATGAGCAGTTCTTC; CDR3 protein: CASSEEWGSSYNEQFF
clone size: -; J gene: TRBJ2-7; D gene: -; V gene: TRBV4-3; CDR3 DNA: TGCGCCAGCAGCCAAGAGCGGTCGTCCTACGAGCAGTACTTC; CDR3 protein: CASSQERSSYEQYF
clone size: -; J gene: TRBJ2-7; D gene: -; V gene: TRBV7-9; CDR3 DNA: TGTGCCAGCAGCCAACCGCTGGGTATGGACTACGAGCAGTACTTC; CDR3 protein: CASSQPLGMDYEQYF
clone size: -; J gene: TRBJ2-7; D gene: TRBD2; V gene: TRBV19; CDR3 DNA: TGTGCCAGTTCCGGGACTAGAGCGGGAGAAACCTACGAGCAGTACTTC; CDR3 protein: CASSGTRAGETYEQYF
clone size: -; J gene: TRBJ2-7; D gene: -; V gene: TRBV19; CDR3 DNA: TGTGCCAGTAGTTACCCCGGGAGCTACTACGAGCAGTACTTC; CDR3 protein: CASSYPGSYYEQYF
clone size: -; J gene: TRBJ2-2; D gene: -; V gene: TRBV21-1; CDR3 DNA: TGTGCCAGCAGCAAAGCGCCTCCTCGACTAGCGGGAGCTCGGGCCGGGGAGCTGTTTTTT; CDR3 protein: CASSKAPPRLAGARAGELFF
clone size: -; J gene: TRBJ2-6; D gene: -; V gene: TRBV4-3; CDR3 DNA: TGCGCCAGCAGCCAAGTCACTGGGGCCAACGTCCTGACTTTC; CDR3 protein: CASSQVTGANVLTF
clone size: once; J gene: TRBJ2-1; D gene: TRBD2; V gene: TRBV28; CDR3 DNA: TGTGCCAGCAGTCTAGCGGCTTCCTACAATGAGCAGTTCTTC; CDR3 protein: CASSLAASYNEQFF
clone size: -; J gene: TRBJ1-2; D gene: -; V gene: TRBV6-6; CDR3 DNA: TGTGCCAGCAGCCGACTTCGGACAGAGACCACCTATGGCTACACCTTC; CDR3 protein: CASSRLRTETTYGYTF
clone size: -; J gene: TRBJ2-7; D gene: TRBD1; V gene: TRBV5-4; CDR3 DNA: TGTGCCAGCAGCGGGGGACAGGGCGGGGAGCAGTACTTC; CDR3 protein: CASSGGQGGEQYF
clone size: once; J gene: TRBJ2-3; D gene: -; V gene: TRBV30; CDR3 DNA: TGTGCCTGGAGTGAGGGTAGCAGTAGCACAGATACGCAGTATTTT; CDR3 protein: CAWSEGSSSTDTQYF
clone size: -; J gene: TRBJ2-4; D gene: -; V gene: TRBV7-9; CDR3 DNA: TGTGCCAGCAGCTCTAGCTCGGTAGCCAAAAACATTCAGTACTTC; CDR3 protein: CASSSSSVAKNIQYF
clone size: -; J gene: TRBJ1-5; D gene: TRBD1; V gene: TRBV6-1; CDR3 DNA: TGTGCCAGCAGCCGGGGACAGGGGGGTCAGCCCCAGCATTTT; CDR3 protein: CASSRGQGGQPQHF
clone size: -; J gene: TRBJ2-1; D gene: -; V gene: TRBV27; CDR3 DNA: TGTGCCAGCAGTTTCCGGGATGAGCAGTTCTTC; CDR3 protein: CASSFRDEQFF
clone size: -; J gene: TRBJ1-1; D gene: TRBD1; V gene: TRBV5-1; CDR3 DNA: TGCGCCAGCAGCTTAGGACAGGGTACCACTGAAGCTTTCTTT; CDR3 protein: CASSLGQGTTEAFF
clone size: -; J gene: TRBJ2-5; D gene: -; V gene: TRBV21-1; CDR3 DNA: TGTGCCAGCAGCCCCCGGTACCAAGAGACCCAGTACTTC; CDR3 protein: CASSPRYQETQYF
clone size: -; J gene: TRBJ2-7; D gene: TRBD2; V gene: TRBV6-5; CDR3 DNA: TGTGCCAGCAGTTCCCTTGGCGGGAGGGATTACGAGCAGTACTTC; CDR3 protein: CASSSLGGRDYEQYF
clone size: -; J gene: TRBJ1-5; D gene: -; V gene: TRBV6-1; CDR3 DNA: TGTGCCAGCAGTGAAGTGGGCAGCAATCAGCCCCAGCATTTT; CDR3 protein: CASSEVGSNQPQHF
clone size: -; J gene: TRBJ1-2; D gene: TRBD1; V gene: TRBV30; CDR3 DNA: TGTGCCTGGAGTACCGGACAGGGTTACGGCTACACCTTC; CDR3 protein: CAWSTGQGYGYTF
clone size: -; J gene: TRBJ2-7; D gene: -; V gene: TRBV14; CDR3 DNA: TGTGCCAGCAGCCAAGAACCCGTCTCCTACGAGCAGTACTTC; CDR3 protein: CASSQEPVSYEQYF
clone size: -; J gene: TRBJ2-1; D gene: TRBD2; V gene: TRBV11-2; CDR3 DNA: TGTGCCAGCAGCTTCGTCAGCGGGGGATCCTACAATGAGCAGTTCTTC; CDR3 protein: CASSFVSGGSYNEQFF
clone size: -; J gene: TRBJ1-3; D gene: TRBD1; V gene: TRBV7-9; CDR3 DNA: TGTGCCAGCAGCCCGACAGGGGTTGGAAACACCATATATTTT; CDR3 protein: CASSPTGVGNTIYF
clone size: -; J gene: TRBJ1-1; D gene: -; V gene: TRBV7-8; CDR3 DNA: TGTGCCAGCCTTAGGGAGAACACTGAAGCTTTCTTT; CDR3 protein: CASLRENTEAFF
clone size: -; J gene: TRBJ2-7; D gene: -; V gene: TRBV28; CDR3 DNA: TGTGCCAGCATACCGTTAGCTTCGAGGTACGAGCAGTACTTC; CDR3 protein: CASIPLASRYEQYF
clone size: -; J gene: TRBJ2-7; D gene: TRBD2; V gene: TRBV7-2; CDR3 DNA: TGTGCCAGCAGCTTAGCGCGAGTAATAGCGGGACTCGACGAGCAGTACTTC; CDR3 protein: CASSLARVIAGLDEQYF
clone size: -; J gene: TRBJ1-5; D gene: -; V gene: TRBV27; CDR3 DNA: TGTGCCAGCAGTCCGGACCTGGGGTATCAGCCCCAGCATTTT; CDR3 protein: CASSPDLGYQPQHF
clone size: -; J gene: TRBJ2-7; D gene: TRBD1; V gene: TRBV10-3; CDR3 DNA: TGTGCCATCAGTGGGCCGGGACAGGGGGCAGGGGAGCAGTACTTC; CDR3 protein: CAISGPGQGAGEQYF
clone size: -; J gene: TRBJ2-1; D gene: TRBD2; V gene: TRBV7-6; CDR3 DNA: TGTGCCAGCAGCTTAGATATTAGCGGGAGCTCCTACAATGAGCAGTTCTTC; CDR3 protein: CASSLDISGSSYNEQFF
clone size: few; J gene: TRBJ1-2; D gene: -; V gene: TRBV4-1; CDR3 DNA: TGCGCCAGCAGCCAAGATCTGGCCGGGACCCCCTTTTATGGCTACACCTTC; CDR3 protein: CASSQDLAGTPFYGYTF
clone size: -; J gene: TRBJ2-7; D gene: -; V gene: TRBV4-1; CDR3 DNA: TGCGCCAGCAGCCAAGGGGTGTCGGCATGGCGAAACGAGCAGTACTTC; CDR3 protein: CASSQGVSAWRNEQYF
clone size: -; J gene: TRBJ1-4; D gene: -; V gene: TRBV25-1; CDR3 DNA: TGTGCCAGCAGTGAATTAGGGCTAGGCGAAAAACTGTTTTTT; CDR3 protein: CASSELGLGEKLFF
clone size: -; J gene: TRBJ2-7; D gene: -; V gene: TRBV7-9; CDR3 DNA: TGTGCCAGCAGCCTAAACGAGGGCCGGCACTCCTACGAGCAGTACTTC; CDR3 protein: CASSLNEGRHSYEQYF
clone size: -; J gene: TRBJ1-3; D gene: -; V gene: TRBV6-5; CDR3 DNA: TGTGCCAGCAGTTACTCGAACCAGAACTCTGGAAACACCATATATTTT; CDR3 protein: CASSYSNQNSGNTIYF
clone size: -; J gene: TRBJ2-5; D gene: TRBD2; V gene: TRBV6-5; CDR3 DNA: TGTGCCAGCCGAAGGACTAGCGGGAGTGAGACCCAGTACTTC; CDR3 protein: CASRRTSGSETQYF
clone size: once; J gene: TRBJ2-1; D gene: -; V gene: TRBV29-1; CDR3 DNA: TGCAGCGGTATTTTCCTAGGGGGTGAGCAGTTCTTC; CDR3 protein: CSGIFLGGEQFF
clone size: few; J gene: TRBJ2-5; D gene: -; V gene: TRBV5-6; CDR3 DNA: TGTGCCAGCAGCTTGTTAGGGGGCGGGGATCAAGAGACCCAGTACTTC; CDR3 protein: CASSLLGGGDQETQYF
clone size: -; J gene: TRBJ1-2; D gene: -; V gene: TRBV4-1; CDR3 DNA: TGCGCCAGCAGCCAAGTTCTGGGGGCGAGAGGCTACACCTTC; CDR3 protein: CASSQVLGARGYTF
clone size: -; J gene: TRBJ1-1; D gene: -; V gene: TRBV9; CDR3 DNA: TGTGCCAGCAGCCCAAGTGGTGGGCAGCGCTTTATGAACACTGAAGCTTTCTTT; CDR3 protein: CASSPSGGQRFMNTEAFF
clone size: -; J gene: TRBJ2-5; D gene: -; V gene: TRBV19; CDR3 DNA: TGTGCCAGTAGTATAAGGGGGTGGGAGACCCAGTACTTC; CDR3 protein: CASSIRGWETQYF
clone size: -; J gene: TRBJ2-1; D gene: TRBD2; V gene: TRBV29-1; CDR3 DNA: TGCAGCGTTGAAGATCTGGGAAGCGGGAAGAATGAGCAGTTCTTC; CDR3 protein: CSVEDLGSGKNEQFF
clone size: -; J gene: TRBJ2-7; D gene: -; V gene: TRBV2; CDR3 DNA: TGTGCCAGCAGTGAATCGGGTGAGCAGTACTTC; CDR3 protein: CASSESGEQYF
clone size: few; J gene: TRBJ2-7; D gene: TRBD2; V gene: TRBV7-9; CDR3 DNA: TGTGCCAGCAGCTTTCTGGGTAGCGGGATCTACGAGCAGTACTTC; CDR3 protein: CASSFLGSGIYEQYF
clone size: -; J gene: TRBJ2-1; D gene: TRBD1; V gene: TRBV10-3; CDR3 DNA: TGTGCCATCAGTGAGCTCGACAGGGGATACTACAATGAGCAGTTCTTC; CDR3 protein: CAISELDRGYYNEQFF
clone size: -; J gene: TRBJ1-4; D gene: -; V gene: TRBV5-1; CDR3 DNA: TGCGCCAGCAGCTTGGGGGACCTCACCGGGCCATCGGGTCTTAGTGAAAAACTGTTTTTT; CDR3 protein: CASSLGDLTGPSGLSEKLFF
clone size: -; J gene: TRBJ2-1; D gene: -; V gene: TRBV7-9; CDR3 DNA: TGTGCCAGCAGCCTAGGGCCCGTAACCTACAATGAGCAGTTCTTC; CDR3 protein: CASSLGPVTYNEQFF
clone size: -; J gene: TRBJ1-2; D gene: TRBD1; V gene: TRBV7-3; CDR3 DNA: TGTGCCAGCAGCTTATCACGACAGGGAAACTATGGCTACACCTTC; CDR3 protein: CASSLSRQGNYGYTF
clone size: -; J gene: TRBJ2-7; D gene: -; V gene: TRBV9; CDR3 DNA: TGTGCCAGCAGCGACAGGGTCGGAGAGCAGTACTTC; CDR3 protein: CASSDRVGEQYF